The 18 T cell receptor beta chains presented below share a single source sample, sequenced in a study of spatial heterogeneity in lung cancer. Antigens for these TCRs are unknown. TCRdb redid the calling of the 5' RACE reads with MiXCR, one entry per CDR3 protein. The repertoire has 15,000 to 20,000 distinct CDR3 sequences, around 6% of them found once; the top ten carry 6.8%. Time point reported: sample taken at primary tumor resection. Study outcomes and limitations: For expanded intratumoral alpha and beta TCRs, counts tracked tumor mutation counts.

The sequences come from lung tumor tissue, collected at surgery. The receptor source for this set is a male donor with early-stage non-small cell lung cancer.

This clonotype was observed many times. The chain carries TRBV21-1 and TRBJ1-1; the table's D call, TRBD1, was not checked against the DNA. TRBV21-1 is an annotated pseudogene. The CDR3 spans 15 residues. CDR3 DNA sequence: TGTGCCAGCAGCTCCCGACAGGGGCCTTTGACTGAAGCTTTCTTT. It yields the protein CASSSRQGPLTEAFF.

This clonotype was recorded many times. The chain links TRBV5-1 to TRBJ2-2; D is undetermined. Trimming left V 4 bases short and J 1 base short, with 8 bases between. Germline CDR1 is SGHRS and CDR2 is YFSETQ. CDR3 length: 14 amino acids. The CDR3 sequence is CASSLQLNTGELFF. The DNA for the CDR3 is TGCGCCAGCAGCCTACAGCTGAACACCGGGGAGCTGTTTTTT.

Relative to its sample, this clonotype is medium-sized. The chain carries TRBV28 and TRBJ2-5; 9 bases map to TRBD1. Looked up from germline, CDR1 is MDHEN and CDR2 is SYDVKM. CDR3 length equals 14 residues. The V segment lost 7 bases and the J segment 7 bases; nucleotides outside the gene matches: 10. This CDR3 reads CASKVQGAGGTQYF. DNA for the CDR3: TGTGCCAGCAAAGTACAGGGGGCCGGAGGGACCCAGTACTTC. The entire variable domain, with the rest obtained from reference TRBV28 and TRBJ2-5, is as follows: DVKVTQSSRYLVKRTGEKVFLECVQDMDHENMFWYRQDPGLGLRLIYFSYDVKMKEKGDIPEGYSVSREKKERFSLILESASTNQTSMYLCASKVQGAGGTQYFGPGTRLLVL.

This sequence joins TRBV3-1 and TRBJ2-7, with D possibly matching TRBD2 (6 bases). The CDR3 is 19 amino acids. CDR1 is LGHDT, CDR2 YNNKEL, per germline (reference sequence). Deletions cut 2 bases from V and 2 bases from J, with 25 bases between. The CDR3 DNA reads as TGTGCCAGCAGCCAATGGCCAGGTACCCCGTGGGCTAGCGCCTACGAGCAGTACTTC. Translation gives CASSQWPGTPWASAYEQYF.

By share, this clonotype counts as medium-sized. This chain links TRBV20-1 with TRBJ1-3, with no clear D. The V gene lost 0 bases and the J gene lost 3 bases, with 12 bases spanning the gap. CDR1 DFQATT and CDR2 SNEGSKA come from the germline V gene (reference sequence). The CDR3 runs 15 residues. The CDR3 is CSARDPGKYGNTIYF. In DNA form, the CDR3 reads TGCAGTGCTAGAGATCCAGGAAAGTATGGAAACACCATATATTTT.

This clonotype came up many times. The rearrangement links TRBV29-1 to TRBJ1-2; weak D call: TRBD1 (6 bases). V was shortened by 5 bases and J by 9 bases, with 16 bases between the two germline ends. This CDR3 is 12 amino acids long. Germline loops: CDR1 SQVTM, CDR2 ANQGSEA. The CDR3 loop reads CSVTDRFGSYTF. CDR3 nucleotide sequence: TGCAGCGTTACTGACAGGTTTGGCAGCTACACCTTC.

This clonotype was counted many times. V and J are TRBV6-5 and TRBJ2-2; 9 bases are shared with TRBD1. The trim removed 6 bases at V and 7 bases at J, leaving 9 bases unmatched. Germline CDR1 is MNHEY and CDR2 is SVGAGI. The CDR3 extends over 15 amino acids. CDR3 residues: CASRPGQGFIGELFF. The CDR3, as DNA: TGTGCCAGCAGGCCGGGACAGGGATTCATCGGGGAGCTGTTTTTT.

This clonotype was recorded at least ten times. CDR3 in amino acids: CASSFPGLSQYF. CDR3 bases: TGTGCCAGCAGTTTTCCTGGGCTTTCGCAGTATTTT. The V and J genes are TRBV28 and TRBJ2-3; no clear D gene. CDR3 length equals 12 residues. V was trimmed by 3 bases and J by 10 bases, leaving 11 bases between them. Germline V gene data show CDR1 as MDHEN and CDR2 as SYDVKM. Complete variable domain (other parts from reference TRBV28 and TRBJ2-3): DVKVTQSSRYLVKRTGEKVFLECVQDMDHENMFWYRQDPGLGLRLIYFSYDVKMKEKGDIPEGYSVSREKKERFSLILESASTNQTSMYLCASSFPGLSQYFGPGTRLTVL.

This clonotype showed up just a few times. The V call is TRBV24-1, the J call TRBJ2-3; 9 bases are a match to TRBD2. The CDR3 length is 18 residues. Germline V gene lookup returns CDR1 KGHDR and CDR2 SFDVKD. V lost 3 bases and J lost 0; bases outside the gene matches: 9. CDR3 nucleotide sequence: TGTGCCACCAGTGATGTGGCGGGAGGGCCGAGGAGCACAGATACGCAGTATTTT. It specifies CATSDVAGGPRSTDTQYF.

The sample holds many counts of this clonotype. The chain links TRBV4-1 to TRBJ2-3, with 8 positions matching TRBD2. Looked up from germline, CDR1 is MGHRA and CDR2 is YSYEKL. Losses at the gene ends were 3 bases for V and 1 base for J; bases not matched to a gene: 0. CDR3 length: 14 amino acids. Here the CDR3 DNA reads TGCGCCAGCAGCCAGCGGGAGGGCACAGATACGCAGTATTTT. Its protein is CASSQREGTDTQYF.

This clonotype was counted many times. The junction departs from the called germline gene at one end, perhaps through a read error. The rearrangement links TRBV27 to TRBJ1-1; D is possibly TRBD1 (5 bases). This CDR3 has 15 amino acids. CDR1 and CDR2 (germline): MNHEY, SMNVEV (reference sequence). The CDR3 DNA reads as TGTGCCAGCAGGGTGGGGAGCAGGGTGAACGCTGAAGCTTTCTTT. It translates to CASRVGSRVNAEAFF.

With regard to this clonotype: Possible read error: a much larger clone is one base away. V is TRBV5-5 and J is TRBJ2-5; the D call may be TRBD1 or TRBD2 (5 bases each). Germline assignment: CDR1 SGHKS and CDR2 YYEKEE (reference sequence). The CDR3 covers 15 residues. The V end lost 6 bases, the J end lost 3 bases, and 18 bases lay between the germline ends. CDR3 loop: CASIYFSGTEETQYF. The DNA of the CDR3 is TGTGCCAGCATCTACTTCTCCGGGACGGAAGAGACCCAGTACTTC.

This clonotype was seen repeatedly, ten times or more. CDR3 in DNA: TGTGCCAGCAGCTTATGGACAGGGCCCCTATACGAGCAGTTCTTC. Translation gives CASSLWTGPLYEQFF. This chain joins TRBV11-3 and TRBJ2-1, with 8 bases that match TRBD1. The CDR3 runs 15 residues. The trim removed 2 bases at V and 10 bases at J, leaving 10 bases unmatched. The germline V gene encodes CDR1 SGHNT and CDR2 YENEEA.

This clonotype was picked up many times. The genes are TRBV7-2 and TRBJ1-1; 8 nucleotides match TRBD1. This CDR3 comprises 13 residues. J lost 4 bases, V lost 5 bases, and 3 bases had no gene match. CDR1 is SGHTA, CDR2 FQGNSA, per germline. The CDR3 spells CASSSGQGTEAFF. The CDR3 DNA follows: TGTGCCAGCAGCAGTGGACAGGGCACTGAAGCTTTCTTT.

This clonotype was counted ten times or more. The chain couples TRBV11-2 to TRBJ1-5, with D unclear. Trimming took 0 bases from V and 4 from J, leaving 13 bases between them. CDR1 and CDR2 from the germline V gene are SGHAT and FQNNGV. The CDR3 sequence is 16 residues long. In nucleotides, the CDR3 is TGTGCCAGCAGCTTAGAAGGCAGCTGGTCAAATCAGCCCCAGCATTTT. It encodes CASSLEGSWSNQPQHF.

This clonotype is categorized as medium-sized (0.01 to 0.1%). The genes are TRBV25-1 and TRBJ2-5; 10 nucleotides agree with TRBD1. The CDR3 covers 15 residues. V gave up 5 bases and J gave up 4 bases; unmatched junction bases: 7. CDR1 MGHDK and CDR2 SYGVNS come from the germline V gene. CDR3 residues: CASSRQGALGETQYF. The CDR3 DNA is TGTGCCAGCAGTCGACAGGGGGCCTTAGGAGAGACCCAGTACTTC.

This clonotype was picked up many times. The chain has TRBV4-1 and TRBJ1-4; TRBD1 might be the D (6 bases). Per the germline V gene, CDR1 is MGHRA and CDR2 is YSYEKL. This CDR3 has 15 amino acids. V shed 0 bases and J shed 5 bases, with 10 bases lying between them. This CDR3 is CASSQDRQANEKLFF. DNA of the CDR3: TGCGCCAGCAGCCAAGATCGACAGGCGAATGAAAAACTGTTTTTT.

At least ten counts were recorded for this clonotype. V and J are TRBV7-6 and TRBJ2-3, with TRBD2 matching over 9 bases. From germline, CDR1 is SGHVS and CDR2 FNYEAQ. Trimming took 1 base from V and 4 from J; bases not matched to a gene: 3. CDR3 size: 15 residues. CDR3 in DNA: TGTGCCAGCAGCTTAGGAGCGGGAGGTTCAGATACGCAGTATTTT. Encoded protein: CASSLGAGGSDTQYF.